Presented here are 13 T cell receptor beta chains from one specimen sequenced in a study of cytomegalovirus exposure and HLA in healthy donors. Amplification used 60 Vbeta primers and 13 Jbeta primers. Generated by immunoSEQ multiplex PCR, the TCRdb table keeps only in-frame clones and is missing some. The data show roughly 130,000 clones, around three quarters seen once. The sequencing input was PBMCs. Receptor source: a woman in her 50s in good health and CMV-seronegative.

The genes are TRBV19 and TRBJ1-5; 8 bases agree with TRBD1. Trimming cost V 3 bases and J 7 bases; bases outside gene matches: 5. This CDR3 has 14 amino acids. Germline CDR1 is LNHDA and CDR2 is SQIVND (reference sequence). The CDR3 region is CASSMDRAVQPQHF. The CDR3 bases are TGTGCCAGTAGTATGGACAGGGCTGTCCAGCCCCAGCATTTT. The whole variable domain, remainder taken from reference TRBV19 and TRBJ1-5, is DGGITQSPKYLFRKEGQNVTLSCEQNLNHDAMYWYRQDPGQGLRLIYYSQIVNDFQKGDIAEGYSVSREKKESFPLTVTSAQKNPTAFYLCASSMDRAVQPQHFGDGTRLSIL.

This rearrangement joins TRBV9 to TRBJ1-1, with unresolved D. The germline V and J ends were trimmed by 0 bases and 3 bases, with 6 bases remaining between them. Germline V gives CDR1 SGDLS, CDR2 YYNGEE. This CDR3 region has 13 residues. CDR3 sequence reads: CASSVGGYTEAFF. CDR3 bases: TGTGCCAGCAGCGTAGGAGGGTACACTGAAGCTTTCTTT.

V and J are TRBV7-3 and TRBJ2-2, with D possibly TRBD1 on 6 matching bases. The CDR3 sequence is 16 residues long. The germline V gene encodes CDR1 SGHTA and CDR2 FQGTGA. Trimming removed 5 bases at V and 2 bases at J, with 15 bases between. This CDR3 reads CASSPKPGANTGELFF. The CDR3 nucleotides are TGTGCCAGCAGCCCAAAACCAGGGGCCAACACCGGGGAGCTGTTTTTT. Full variable domain (rest looked up from reference TRBV7-3 and TRBJ2-2): GAGVSQTPSNKVTEKGKYVELRCDPISGHTALYWYRQSLGQGPEFLIYFQGTGAADDSGLPNDRFFAVRPEGSVSTLKIQRTERGDSAVYLCASSPKPGANTGELFFGEGSRLTVL.

The genes are TRBV27 and TRBJ2-1; D is perhaps TRBD1 (8 bases). Trimming pared 7 bases from V and 4 bases from J, leaving 17 bases between. The CDR3 is 15 residues long. Looked up from germline, CDR1 is MNHEY and CDR2 is SMNVEV (reference sequence). In DNA form, the CDR3 reads TGTGCCAGCAAGCCCACAGGGGGAGGGTACAATGAGCAGTTCTTC. The encoded protein is CASKPTGGGYNEQFF.

The gene calls are TRBV27 and TRBJ2-7, with D possibly matching TRBD2 (7 bases). CDR1 is MNHEY, CDR2 SMNVEV, per germline (reference sequence). The CDR3 runs to 15 residues. The V end lost 6 bases, the J end lost 5 bases, and 20 bases lay between the germline ends. In DNA form, the CDR3 reads TGTGCCAGCAGCCTAGGGGGGAGGGCTAGCAACGAGCAGTACTTC. This encodes CASSLGGRASNEQYF.

Written as DNA, the CDR3 is TGTGCCAGCAGCTCCCTACGGACAGGGAGCAATCAGCCCCAGCATTTT. Its protein product is CASSSLRTGSNQPQHF. The V call is TRBV5-5, the J call TRBJ1-5; 8 bases map to TRBD1. Per germline, CDR1 SGHKS and CDR2 YYEKEE (reference sequence). The CDR3 totals 16 residues. After removal of 3 bases from V and 1 base from J, the junction contained 6 bases not matched to a gene.

V usage is TRBV7-9 and J usage is TRBJ2-1, with D possibly matching TRBD2 (6 bases). CDR3 length equals 15 residues. Germline CDR1 reads SEHNR; CDR2 reads FQNEAQ (reference sequence). Trimming cost V 6 bases and J 7 bases, with 19 bases left between them. CDR3 amino acids: CASSPSVPEVNEQFF. DNA of the CDR3: TGTGCCAGCAGTCCTAGCGTCCCGGAGGTGAATGAGCAGTTCTTC.

This clone appeared a single time. One end of the junction fails to match germline, which may point to a read error. The rearrangement uses TRBV7-3 and TRBJ1-1; D possibly corresponds to TRBD1 (5 bases). Per germline, CDR1 SGHTA and CDR2 FQGTGA. The CDR3 length is 14 residues. Here the CDR3 DNA reads TGTGCCAGCAGCGAATCACCAGTGGGGCCTGAAGCTGTCTTT. This encodes CASSESPVGPEAVF.

The chain is built from TRBV5-1 and TRBJ2-1; weak D call: TRBD2 (6 bases). Per the germline V gene, CDR1 is SGHRS and CDR2 is YFSETQ. This CDR3 has 14 residues. Trimming took 0 bases from V and 8 from J, leaving 12 bases between them. This CDR3 reads CASSLGRGPDEQFF. CDR3 coding DNA: TGCGCCAGCAGCTTGGGGAGGGGTCCCGATGAGCAGTTCTTC. The entire variable domain, with the rest obtained from reference TRBV5-1 and TRBJ2-1, is as follows: KAGVTQTPRYLIKTRGQQVTLSCSPISGHRSVSWYQQTPGQGLQFLFEYFSETQRNKGNFPGRFSGRQFSNSRSEMNVSTLELGDSALYLCASSLGRGPDEQFFGPGTRLTVL.

This sequence joins TRBV12-5 and TRBJ2-1; a possible D gene is TRBD1 (6 bases). Deletions cut 2 bases from V and 1 base from J, with 24 bases between. CDR3 size: 20 residues. Germline V CDR1 and CDR2: LGHNT, FRNRAP. Written as DNA, the CDR3 is TGTGCTAGTGGTTTGATCAGATCCGGGACACCAAAGGGGTCCTACAATGAGCAGTTCTTC. Its translation is CASGLIRSGTPKGSYNEQFF.

The V and J genes are TRBV30 and TRBJ1-5; TRBD1 aligns across 12 bases. The CDR3 extends over 13 amino acids. Germline CDR1 and CDR2: GTSNPN and SVGIG (reference sequence). V lost 5 bases and J lost 10; bases outside the gene matches: 6. The CDR3 region is CAWGGTGGPPQHF. For the CDR3, the DNA is TGTGCCTGGGGGGGGACAGGGGGCCCCCCCCAGCATTTT.

The chain links TRBV9 to TRBJ2-3; D uncertain. Trimming took off 4 bases at V and 6 bases at J, with 12 bases between the two ends. This CDR3 contains 13 residues. Germline CDR1 reads SGDLS; CDR2 reads YYNGEE. CDR3 amino acids: CASSLSLRDTQYF. CDR3 coding DNA: TGTGCCAGCAGCCTCTCCCTCCGGGATACGCAGTATTTT.

The chain links TRBV4-3 to TRBJ2-1; TRBD2 aligns across 8 bases. Losses at the gene ends were 1 base for V and 0 bases for J; bases not matched to a gene: 5. Germline V CDR1 and CDR2: LGHNA, YSLEER. The CDR3 has 17 residues. CDR3 nucleotide sequence: TGCGCCAGCAGCCAAGGGACTAGCAGAAACTCCTACAATGAGCAGTTCTTC. Protein product: CASSQGTSRNSYNEQFF.